This T cell receptor (beta chain) appears in the sequencing data of a study of T cells expressing NK-cell markers. Study overall: From sorted CD3+CD56+NKG2C+, CD3+CD56+NKG2C- and CD3+CD56-NKG2C+ T cells came the TCR beta repertoires.

This CDR3 is built from 11 residues. Germline CDR1 reads DFQATT; CDR2 reads SNEGSKA (reference sequence). For TCR beta, cDNA was produced by 5'RACE template switching with UMIs. TCRdb re-analyzed the 5' RACE reads; it lists each CDR3 protein once, without DNA. The sample data list about 460,000 distinct CDR3 sequences. The chain links TRBV20-1 to TRBJ1-2; TCRdb's D call of TRBD1 is untestable without DNA. What was sequenced was blood T cells: a sorted CD56 or NKG2C T cell subset, CD4+ or CD8+ T cells, or bulk PBMC T cells (not recorded which). This TCR was sampled from a woman aged 45-60 years in good health. CDR3 residues: CIARGGNGYTF.